The clone carrying this T cell receptor beta chain was counted ten times or more. Its target is unknown. Via MiXCR, TCRdb re-called the PCR reads, giving one row per CDR3 protein. The repertoire holds 60,000 to 65,000 distinct CDR3 sequences, with over 15% as singletons. The source of the sample is a study of molecular identifiers for immune sequencing clone quantification. Study results and caveats: It was shown that clones above 20 RNA copies held over 98% of effector molecules, but under 1% in naive cells.

Per the germline V gene, CDR1 is LGHNT and CDR2 is FRNRAP. CDR3 length: 15 residues. V shed 6 bases, J shed 8 bases, and the junction held 13 bases outside the gene matches. Naive CD8 T cells were picked out by sorting for CD8+CD4-CCR7+CD45RA+. Sequenced: naive CD8+ T cells from blood, with Jurkat cell RNA spiked in. Subset meaning: FACS-sorted CD8+CD4-CCR7+CD45RA+ naive T cells. This sequence joins TRBV12-5 and TRBJ2-1; TRBD2 matches 7 bases. This receptor was taken from a human donor in good health. Some libraries in this study had Jurkat cell RNA spiked in. CDR3 bases: TGTGCTAGTGGAGGACCGTTGAGCGGGATCTATGAGCAGTTCTTC. Encoded protein: CASGGPLSGIYEQFF.